These 3 T cell receptor beta chains came from one sample sequenced in a study of response to subunit inactivated influenza vaccine. TCRdb independently ran MiXCR on the RT-PCR reads; one entry per CDR3 protein. Of 300,000 to 350,000 distinct CDR3 sequences in the sample, roughly 22% are singletons; the top ten hold 9.5% to 13%. The material was PBMCs from blood, obtained about 20 months after vaccination. These receptors originate from a man between 50 and 75 years old who received an inactivated influenza vaccine.

This clonotype was observed a few times. V and J are TRBV7-9 and TRBJ1-6; 8 bases line up with TRBD1. Unmatched junction bases numbered 7, after V lost 5 bases and J lost 7 bases. The germline V gene encodes CDR1 SEHNR and CDR2 FQNEAQ (reference sequence). The CDR3 has 15 residues. CDR3 residues: CASSPQGVWNSPLHF. CDR3 DNA sequence: TGTGCCAGCAGCCCACAGGGGGTCTGGAATTCACCCCTCCACTTT.

V is TRBV20-1 and J is TRBJ1-2; 8 bases map to TRBD1. Looked up from germline, CDR1 is DFQATT and CDR2 is SNEGSKA (reference sequence). The CDR3 has 15 amino acids. V dropped 5 bases and J dropped 7; count of bases not matched to a gene: 15. In nucleotides, the CDR3 is TGCAGTGCTGGAAACCCGGGACAGGTGGTTGGTGGCTACACCTTC. It translates to CSAGNPGQVVGGYTF.

This clonotype appeared a few times. The chain employs TRBV5-1 and TRBJ2-7, with 9 bases lining up with TRBD2. In germline, CDR1 is SGHRS, CDR2 YFSETQ. The CDR3 extends over 15 amino acids. J was trimmed by 3 bases and V by 0 bases; bases with no gene match: 4. The CDR3 protein is CASSLGASGVYEQYF. In nucleotides, the CDR3 is TGCGCCAGCAGCTTGGGGGCTAGCGGGGTCTACGAGCAGTACTTC. The full variable domain, in which reference TRBV5-1 and TRBJ2-7 provide the parts outside the CDR3, is KAGVTQTPRYLIKTRGQQVTLSCSPISGHRSVSWYQQTPGQGLQFLFEYFSETQRNKGNFPGRFSGRQFSNSRSEMNVSTLELGDSALYLCASSLGASGVYEQYFGPGTRLTVT.